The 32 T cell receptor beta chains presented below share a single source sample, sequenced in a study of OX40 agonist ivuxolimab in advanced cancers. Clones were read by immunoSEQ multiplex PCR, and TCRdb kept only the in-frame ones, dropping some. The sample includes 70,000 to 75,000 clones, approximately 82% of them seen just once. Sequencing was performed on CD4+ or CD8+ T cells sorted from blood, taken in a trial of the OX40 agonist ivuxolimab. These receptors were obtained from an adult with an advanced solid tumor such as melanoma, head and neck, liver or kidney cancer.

For the CDR3, the DNA is TGTGCCAGCAGCTCTACTAGCGGACTCTCCTACGAGCAGTACTTC. It yields the protein CASSSTSGLSYEQYF. The rearrangement links TRBV7-2 to TRBJ2-7; 8 positions agree with TRBD2. The CDR3 length is 15 residues. The germline CDR1 and CDR2 sequences are SGHTA and FQGNSA. Trimming removed 4 bases from V and 0 bases from J; junction bases left unmatched: 5.

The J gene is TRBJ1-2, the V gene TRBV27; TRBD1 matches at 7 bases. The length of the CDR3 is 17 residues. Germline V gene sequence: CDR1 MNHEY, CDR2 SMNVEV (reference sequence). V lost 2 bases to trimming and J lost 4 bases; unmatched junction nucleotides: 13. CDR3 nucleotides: TGTGCCAGCAGTTTACGCTGGGTAGGGACAGCCATCTATGGCTACACCTTC. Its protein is CASSLRWVGTAIYGYTF.

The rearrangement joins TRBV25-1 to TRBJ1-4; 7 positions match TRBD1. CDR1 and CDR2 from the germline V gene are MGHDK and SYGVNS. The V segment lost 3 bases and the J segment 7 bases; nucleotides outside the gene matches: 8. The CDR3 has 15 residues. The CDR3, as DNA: TGTGCCAGCAGTGACCCCGGGACAGTGATTGAAAAACTGTTTTTT. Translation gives CASSDPGTVIEKLFF.

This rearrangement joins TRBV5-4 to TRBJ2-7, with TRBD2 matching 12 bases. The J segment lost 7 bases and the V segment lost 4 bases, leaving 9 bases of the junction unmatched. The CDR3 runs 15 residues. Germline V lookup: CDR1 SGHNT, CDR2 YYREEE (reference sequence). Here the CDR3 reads CASSPNLAGGREQYF. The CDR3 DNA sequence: TGTGCCAGCAGCCCTAATCTAGCGGGAGGGCGAGAGCAGTACTTC.

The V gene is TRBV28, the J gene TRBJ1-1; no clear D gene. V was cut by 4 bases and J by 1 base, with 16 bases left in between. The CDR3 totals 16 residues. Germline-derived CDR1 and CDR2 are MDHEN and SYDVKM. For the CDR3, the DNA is TGTGCCAGCAGTTCTCATGTCAGTCATCCGAACACTGAAGCTTTCTTT. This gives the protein CASSSHVSHPNTEAFF.

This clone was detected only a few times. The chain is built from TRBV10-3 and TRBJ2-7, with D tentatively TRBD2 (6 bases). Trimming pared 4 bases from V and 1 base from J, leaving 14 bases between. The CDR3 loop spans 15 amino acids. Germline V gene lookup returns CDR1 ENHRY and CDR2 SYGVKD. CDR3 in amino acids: CAISAHSSGSYEQYF. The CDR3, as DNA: TGTGCCATCAGTGCCCATAGTAGCGGATCCTACGAGCAGTACTTC.

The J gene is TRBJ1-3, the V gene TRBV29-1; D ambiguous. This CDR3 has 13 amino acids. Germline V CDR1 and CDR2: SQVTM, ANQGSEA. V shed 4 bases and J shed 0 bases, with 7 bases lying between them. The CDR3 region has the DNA TGCAGCGTTGCCCAAAACTCTGGAAACACCATATATTTT. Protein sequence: CSVAQNSGNTIYF.

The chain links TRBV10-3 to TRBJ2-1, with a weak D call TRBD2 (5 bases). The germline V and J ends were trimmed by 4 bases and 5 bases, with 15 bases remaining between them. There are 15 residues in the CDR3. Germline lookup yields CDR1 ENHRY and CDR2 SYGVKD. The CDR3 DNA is TGTGCCATCAGTGGAAGCGGAGTTCTGAACAATGAGCAGTTCTTC. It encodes CAISGSGVLNNEQFF.

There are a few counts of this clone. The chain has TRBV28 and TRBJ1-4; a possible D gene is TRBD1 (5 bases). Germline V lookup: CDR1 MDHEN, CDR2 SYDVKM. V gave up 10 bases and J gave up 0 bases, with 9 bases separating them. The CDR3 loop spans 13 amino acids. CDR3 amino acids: CATGTATNEKLFF. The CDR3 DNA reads TGTGCCACGGGGACCGCAACTAATGAAAAACTGTTTTTT.

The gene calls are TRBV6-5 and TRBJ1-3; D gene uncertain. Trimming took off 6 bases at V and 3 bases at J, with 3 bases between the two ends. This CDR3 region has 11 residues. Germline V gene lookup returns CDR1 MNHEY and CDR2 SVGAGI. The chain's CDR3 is CASRHGNTIYF. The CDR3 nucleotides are TGTGCCAGCAGACATGGAAACACCATATATTTT.

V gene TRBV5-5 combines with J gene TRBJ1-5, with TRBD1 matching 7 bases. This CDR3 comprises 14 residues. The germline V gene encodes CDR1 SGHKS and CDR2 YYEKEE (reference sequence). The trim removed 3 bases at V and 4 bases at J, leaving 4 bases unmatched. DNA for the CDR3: TGTGCCAGCAGCTCCGGACAGGCTAATCAGCCCCAGCATTTT. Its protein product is CASSSGQANQPQHF.

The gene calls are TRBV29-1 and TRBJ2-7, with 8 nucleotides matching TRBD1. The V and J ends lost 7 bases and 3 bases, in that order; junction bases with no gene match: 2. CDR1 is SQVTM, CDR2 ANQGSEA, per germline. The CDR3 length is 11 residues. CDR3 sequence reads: CSATGGYEQYF. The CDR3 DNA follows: TGCAGCGCTACAGGGGGCTACGAGCAGTACTTC.

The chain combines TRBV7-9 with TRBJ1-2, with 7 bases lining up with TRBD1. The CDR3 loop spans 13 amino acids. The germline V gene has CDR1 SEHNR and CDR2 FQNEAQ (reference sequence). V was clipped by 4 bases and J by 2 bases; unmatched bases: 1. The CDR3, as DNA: TGTGCCAGCAGCTCGACAGGGAACTATGGCTACACCTTC. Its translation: CASSSTGNYGYTF.

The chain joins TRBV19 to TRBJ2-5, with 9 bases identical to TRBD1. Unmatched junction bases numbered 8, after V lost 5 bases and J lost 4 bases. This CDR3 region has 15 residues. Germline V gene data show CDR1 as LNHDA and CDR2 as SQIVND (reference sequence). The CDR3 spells CASSLGQGGSETQYF. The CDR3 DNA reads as TGTGCCAGTAGTCTGGGACAGGGCGGTTCAGAGACCCAGTACTTC.

CDR3 DNA sequence: TGTGCCAGCAGGCCCTTGGGGTTCGGGAACACTGAAGCTTTCTTT. This encodes CASRPLGFGNTEAFF. The chain is built from TRBV28 and TRBJ1-1; no definite D call. Germline CDR1 and CDR2: MDHEN and SYDVKM. The V and J ends lost 6 bases and 1 base respectively, with 15 bases between them. The CDR3 loop spans 15 amino acids.

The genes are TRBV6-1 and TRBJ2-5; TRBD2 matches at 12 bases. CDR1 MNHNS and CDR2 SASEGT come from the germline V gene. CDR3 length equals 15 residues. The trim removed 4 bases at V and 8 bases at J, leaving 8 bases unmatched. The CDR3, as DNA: TGTGCCAGCAGTGGGGGACTAGCGGGCATAGGAACCCAGTACTTC. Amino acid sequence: CASSGGLAGIGTQYF.

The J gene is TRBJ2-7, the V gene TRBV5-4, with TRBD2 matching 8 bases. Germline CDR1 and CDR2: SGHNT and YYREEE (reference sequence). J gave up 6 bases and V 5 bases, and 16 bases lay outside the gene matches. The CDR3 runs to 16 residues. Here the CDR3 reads CASSSWGGSGGGEQYF. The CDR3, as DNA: TGTGCCAGCAGTTCTTGGGGTGGGAGCGGGGGAGGCGAGCAGTACTTC.

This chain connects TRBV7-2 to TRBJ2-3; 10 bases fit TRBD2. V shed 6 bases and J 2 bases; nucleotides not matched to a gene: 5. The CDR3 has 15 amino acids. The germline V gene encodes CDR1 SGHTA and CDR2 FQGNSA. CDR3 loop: CASRLAGATTDTQYF. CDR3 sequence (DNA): TGTGCCAGCAGGCTAGCGGGGGCGACCACAGATACGCAGTATTTT. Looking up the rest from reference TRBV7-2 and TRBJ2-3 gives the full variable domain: GAGVSQSPSNKVTEKGKDVELRCDPISGHTALYWYRQSLGQGLEFLIYFQGNSAPDKSGLPSDRFSAERTGGSVSTLTIQRTQQEDSAVYLCASRLAGATTDTQYFGPGTRLTVL.

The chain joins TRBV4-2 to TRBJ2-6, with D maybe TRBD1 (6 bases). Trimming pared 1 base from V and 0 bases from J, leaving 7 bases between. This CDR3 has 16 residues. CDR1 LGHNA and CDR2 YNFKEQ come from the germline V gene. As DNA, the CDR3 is TGTGCCAGCAGCCAAGGGACAGCCTCTGGGGCCAACGTCCTGACTTTC. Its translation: CASSQGTASGANVLTF.

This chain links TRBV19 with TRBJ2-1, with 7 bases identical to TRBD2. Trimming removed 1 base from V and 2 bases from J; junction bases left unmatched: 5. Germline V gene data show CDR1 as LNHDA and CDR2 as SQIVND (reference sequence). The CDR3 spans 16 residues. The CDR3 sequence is CASSIGASGPYNEQFF. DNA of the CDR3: TGTGCCAGTAGTATAGGGGCTAGCGGCCCCTACAATGAGCAGTTCTTC.

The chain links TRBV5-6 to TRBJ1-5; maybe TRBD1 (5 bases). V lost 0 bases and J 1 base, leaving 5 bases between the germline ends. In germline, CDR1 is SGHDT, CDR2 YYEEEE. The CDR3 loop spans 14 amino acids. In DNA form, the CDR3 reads TGTGCCAGCAGCTTGGAGGGGAGCAATCAGCCCCAGCATTTT. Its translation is CASSLEGSNQPQHF.

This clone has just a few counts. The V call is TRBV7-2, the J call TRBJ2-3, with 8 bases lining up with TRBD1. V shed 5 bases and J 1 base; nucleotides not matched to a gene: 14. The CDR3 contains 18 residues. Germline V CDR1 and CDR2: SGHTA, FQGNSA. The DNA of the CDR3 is TGTGCCAGCAGCCGTACAACAGGGGGGCGCGTTGGCACAGATACGCAGTATTTT. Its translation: CASSRTTGGRVGTDTQYF.

The DNA for the CDR3 is TGCGCCAGCAACGGACAGGGGTCTACCGGGGAGCTGTTTTTT. Its protein product is CASNGQGSTGELFF. The chain links TRBV5-1 to TRBJ2-2; 9 bases fit TRBD1. The germline gives CDR1 SGHRS, CDR2 YFSETQ. V was clipped by 6 bases and J by 5 bases; unmatched bases: 5. The CDR3 runs 14 residues. Variable domain in full (rest from reference TRBV5-1 and TRBJ2-2): KAGVTQTPRYLIKTRGQQVTLSCSPISGHRSVSWYQQTPGQGLQFLFEYFSETQRNKGNFPGRFSGRQFSNSRSEMNVSTLELGDSALYLCASNGQGSTGELFFGEGSRLTVL.

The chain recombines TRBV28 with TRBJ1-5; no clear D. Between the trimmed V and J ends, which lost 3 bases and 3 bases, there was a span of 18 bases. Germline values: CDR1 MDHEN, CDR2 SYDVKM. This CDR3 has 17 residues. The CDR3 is CASSFSPLGSTNQPQHF. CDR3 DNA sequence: TGTGCCAGCAGTTTCTCCCCCCTGGGCAGTACCAATCAGCCCCAGCATTTT. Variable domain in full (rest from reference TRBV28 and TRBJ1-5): DVKVTQSSRYLVKRTGEKVFLECVQDMDHENMFWYRQDPGLGLRLIYFSYDVKMKEKGDIPEGYSVSREKKERFSLILESASTNQTSMYLCASSFSPLGSTNQPQHFGDGTRLSIL.

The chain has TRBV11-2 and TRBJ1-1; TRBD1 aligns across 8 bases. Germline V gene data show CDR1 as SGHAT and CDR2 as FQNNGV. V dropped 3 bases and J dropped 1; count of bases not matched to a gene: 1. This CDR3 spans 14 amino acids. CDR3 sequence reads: CASSFGQGNTEAFF. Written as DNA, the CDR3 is TGTGCCAGCAGCTTCGGACAGGGGAACACTGAAGCTTTCTTT.

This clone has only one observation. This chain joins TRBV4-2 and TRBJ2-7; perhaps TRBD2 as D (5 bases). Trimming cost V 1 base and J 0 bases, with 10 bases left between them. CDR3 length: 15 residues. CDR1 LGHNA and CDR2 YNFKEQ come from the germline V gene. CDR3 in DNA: TGTGCCAGCAGCCAAGTGGGAGAATACTCCTACGAGCAGTACTTC. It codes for CASSQVGEYSYEQYF.

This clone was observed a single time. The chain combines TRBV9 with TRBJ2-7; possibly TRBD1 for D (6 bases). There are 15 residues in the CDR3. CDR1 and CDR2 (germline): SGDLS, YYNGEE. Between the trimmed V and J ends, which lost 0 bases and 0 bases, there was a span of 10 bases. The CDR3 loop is CASSVGGLTSYEQYF. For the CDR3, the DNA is TGTGCCAGCAGCGTAGGGGGGCTAACCTCCTACGAGCAGTACTTC.

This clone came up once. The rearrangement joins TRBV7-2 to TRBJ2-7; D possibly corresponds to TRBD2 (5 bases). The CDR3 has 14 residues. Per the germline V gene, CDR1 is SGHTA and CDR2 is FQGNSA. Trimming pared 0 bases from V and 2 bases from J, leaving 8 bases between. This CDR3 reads CASSLAGVPYEQYF. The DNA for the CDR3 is TGTGCCAGCAGCTTAGCGGGAGTTCCCTACGAGCAGTACTTC.

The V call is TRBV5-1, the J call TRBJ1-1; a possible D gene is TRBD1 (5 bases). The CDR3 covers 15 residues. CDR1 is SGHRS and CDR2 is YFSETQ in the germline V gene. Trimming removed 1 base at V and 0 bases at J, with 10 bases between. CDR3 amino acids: CASSLFGAMNTEAFF. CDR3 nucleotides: TGCGCCAGCAGCTTGTTCGGGGCCATGAACACTGAAGCTTTCTTT.

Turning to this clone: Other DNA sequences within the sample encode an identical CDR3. The CDR3 reads CASSLVSSYNEQFF. In DNA form, the CDR3 reads TGTGCCAGCAGCTTAGTTAGCTCCTACAATGAGCAGTTCTTC. J is TRBJ2-1 and V is TRBV7-2, with D uncertain. The length of the CDR3 is 14 residues. V was shortened by 1 base and J by 0 bases, with 4 bases between the two germline ends. Germline CDR1 SGHTA, CDR2 FQGNSA.

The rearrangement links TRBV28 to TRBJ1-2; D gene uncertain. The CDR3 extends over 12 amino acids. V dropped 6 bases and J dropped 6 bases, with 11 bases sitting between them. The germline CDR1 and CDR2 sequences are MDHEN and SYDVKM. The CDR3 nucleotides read TGTGCCAGCAGCCCCGCGGTGGATGGCTACACCTTC. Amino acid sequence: CASSPAVDGYTF.

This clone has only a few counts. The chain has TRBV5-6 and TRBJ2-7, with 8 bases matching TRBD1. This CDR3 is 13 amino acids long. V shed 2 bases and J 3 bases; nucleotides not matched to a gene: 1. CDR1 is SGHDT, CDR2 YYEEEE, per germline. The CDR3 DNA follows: TGTGCCAGCAGCTTTGGGACAGGCTACGAGCAGTACTTC. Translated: CASSFGTGYEQYF. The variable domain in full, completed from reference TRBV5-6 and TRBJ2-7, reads DAGVTQSPTHLIKTRGQQVTLRCSPKSGHDTVSWYQQALGQGPQFIFQYYEEEERQRGNFPDRFSGHQFPNYSSELNVNALLLGDSALYLCASSFGTGYEQYFGPGTRLTVT.